What follows are 23 T cell receptor beta chains derived from one specimen sequenced in a study of blood T cell repertoires in COVID-19. Clones were read by immunoSEQ multiplex PCR, and TCRdb kept only the in-frame ones, dropping some. In the table there are 200,000 to 300,000 clones, over 80% of which are singletons. Sequencing used PBMCs or T cells enriched from blood (not recorded which). The receptors were gathered from a woman aged 40 to 50 who had been exposed to COVID-19.

This chain links TRBV30 with TRBJ2-5, with 9 bases matching TRBD2. The CDR3 consists of 16 residues. The germline V gene encodes CDR1 GTSNPN and CDR2 SVGIG (reference sequence). Trimming at V came to 0 bases and at J to 5 bases, leaving 10 bases not matched to a gene. The CDR3 here is CAWSVAGGPFGETQYF. The DNA for the CDR3 is TGTGCCTGGAGTGTGGCGGGGGGGCCCTTTGGGGAGACCCAGTACTTC.

The rearrangement links TRBV27 to TRBJ2-1, with D possibly TRBD1 on 5 matching bases. V was trimmed by 5 bases and J by 0 bases, leaving 11 bases between them. Germline-derived CDR1 and CDR2 are MNHEY and SMNVEV (reference sequence). The CDR3 totals 15 residues. The CDR3 sequence: CASSVLGDSYNEQFF. CDR3 in DNA: TGTGCCAGCAGTGTCCTAGGGGACTCCTACAATGAGCAGTTCTTC.

In this sample, this clone turned up a few times. This chain joins TRBV7-9 and TRBJ2-5; possible D gene TRBD2, 5 bases. Germline-derived CDR1 and CDR2 are SEHNR and FQNEAQ (reference sequence). The CDR3 has 14 amino acids. Trimming stripped 4 bases from V and 0 bases from J, with 9 bases between. The CDR3 DNA follows: TGTGCCAGCAGCTCTCCCGGGAACCAAGAGACCCAGTACTTC. It encodes CASSSPGNQETQYF.

The chain is built from TRBV28 and TRBJ2-3; possible D gene TRBD2, 5 bases. This CDR3 is built from 14 residues. Germline-derived CDR1 and CDR2 are MDHEN and SYDVKM. Trimming stripped 6 bases from V and 2 bases from J, with 12 bases between. CDR3 nucleotides: TGTGCCAGCAGCTCCCGGGGAACCACAGATACGCAGTATTTT. It yields the protein CASSSRGTTDTQYF. Full variable domain (remainder filled in from reference TRBV28 and TRBJ2-3): DVKVTQSSRYLVKRTGEKVFLECVQDMDHENMFWYRQDPGLGLRLIYFSYDVKMKEKGDIPEGYSVSREKKERFSLILESASTNQTSMYLCASSSRGTTDTQYFGPGTRLTVL.

This clone was observed once. The gene calls are TRBV5-5 and TRBJ1-2, with no clear D. V lost 0 bases, J lost 5 bases, and 11 bases lay in between. CDR1 is SGHKS, CDR2 YYEKEE, per germline (reference sequence). The CDR3 is 14 residues long. CDR3 DNA sequence: TGTGCCAGCAGCTTGGATTTGGCAGTTTATGGCTACACCTTC. It yields the protein CASSLDLAVYGYTF.

Remarks on this clone: One end of the junction is discordant with germline, which a read error may explain. The gene calls are TRBV6-1 and TRBJ2-3, with 11 bases that match TRBD1. From germline, CDR1 is MNHNS and CDR2 SASEGT. The CDR3 runs 16 residues. CDR3 nucleotide sequence: TGTGCCAGCAGCGAAGGGACAGGGGGTTTGACAGATACGCAGTATTTT. Translating it yields CASSEGTGGLTDTQYF.

In its sample, this clone was seen once. The chain couples TRBV19 to TRBJ1-1; D not resolved. The length of the CDR3 is 14 residues. In germline, CDR1 is LNHDA, CDR2 SQIVND (reference sequence). V shed 1 base and J shed 5 bases, with 11 bases lying between them. The CDR3 sequence is CASSIGQAWTEAFF. CDR3 sequence (DNA): TGTGCCAGTAGTATAGGGCAGGCCTGGACTGAAGCTTTCTTT.

This chain uses TRBV19 with TRBJ2-5; 7 nucleotides align to TRBD1. The CDR3 runs to 15 residues. CDR1 and CDR2 (germline): LNHDA, SQIVND (reference sequence). Trimming removed 4 bases from V and 5 bases from J; junction bases left unmatched: 10. The CDR3 region is CASSTRTGIQETQYF. In nucleotides, the CDR3 is TGTGCCAGTAGTACACGGACAGGAATCCAGGAGACCCAGTACTTC.

J is TRBJ1-1 and V is TRBV5-6, with 9 nucleotides matching TRBD1. This CDR3 spans 16 amino acids. Germline values: CDR1 SGHDT, CDR2 YYEEEE. Trimming removed 4 bases from V and 4 bases from J; junction bases left unmatched: 11. CDR3 residues: CASSNTGGARGTEAFF. The CDR3 DNA reads as TGTGCCAGCAGCAATACAGGGGGCGCGAGGGGCACTGAAGCTTTCTTT.

J is TRBJ1-1 and V is TRBV29-1, with D perhaps matching TRBD1 (6 bases). This CDR3 is 13 amino acids long. The germline CDR1 and CDR2 sequences are SQVTM and ANQGSEA. V lost 7 bases and J 5 bases, leaving 17 bases between the germline ends. The CDR3 coding sequence is TGCAGCGCCTTTGCAGGGGTAGGTACTGAAGCTTTCTTT. Amino acid sequence: CSAFAGVGTEAFF.

The chain links TRBV4-3 to TRBJ1-2; D is unclear. Germline CDR1 is LGHNA and CDR2 is YSLEER. Trimming took off 0 bases at V and 8 bases at J, with 10 bases between the two ends. The CDR3 runs to 13 residues. CDR3 DNA sequence: TGCGCCAGCAGCCAAGAGGGAGCAGGAGGCTACACCTTC. Amino acid sequence: CASSQEGAGGYTF.

Worth noting for this clone: The junction and the germline gene differ at one end; a read error may be behind it. The chain recombines TRBV7-6 with TRBJ2-1, with 7 bases identical to TRBD2. This CDR3 spans 15 amino acids. The germline CDR1 and CDR2 sequences are SGHVS and FNYEAQ. CDR3 DNA: TGTGCCAGCAGCTTAGGGGAGCGGGGTTACAATCAGCAGTTCTTC. It codes for CASSLGERGYNQQFF.

This sequence joins TRBV29-1 and TRBJ1-2; the match to TRBD1 covers 9 bases. Germline V gives CDR1 SQVTM, CDR2 ANQGSEA. The CDR3 spans 12 residues. DNA for the CDR3: TGCGGATACTCCCGGGACAGGGAAATCTACACCTTC. This translates into CGYSRDREIYTF. The full variable domain, with the rest looked up from reference TRBV29-1 and TRBJ1-2, is SAVISQKPSRDICQRGTSLTIQCQVDSQVTMMFWYRQQPGQSLTLIATANQGSEATYESGFVIDKFPISRPNLTFSTLTVSNMSPEDSSIYLCGYSRDREIYTFGSGTRLTVV.

The chain combines TRBV7-8 with TRBJ2-7, with D possibly TRBD2 on 6 matching bases. Germline assignment: CDR1 SGHVS and CDR2 FQNEAQ. The CDR3 is 15 residues long. The ends were cut back, 0 bases at V and 3 bases at J, with 12 bases in the middle. CDR3: CASSLAEGNHYEQYV. CDR3 DNA sequence: TGTGCCAGCAGCTTAGCGGAGGGCAACCACTACGAGCAGTACGTC.

Concerning this clone itself: At one end the junction does not follow the germline gene, possibly because of a read error. V and J are TRBV7-9 and TRBJ2-3; possibly TRBD2 for D (6 bases). The CDR3 runs to 16 residues. Per germline, CDR1 SEHNR and CDR2 FQNEAQ (reference sequence). This CDR3 reads CASSVVSTGTSKHGDF. The DNA of the CDR3 is TGTGCCAGCAGCGTCGTCAGCACCGGGACTTCCAAACACGGGGATTTT.

The V gene is TRBV7-2, the J gene TRBJ2-2; possibly TRBD2 for D (7 bases). V shed 3 bases and J shed 5 bases, with 19 bases lying between them. Germline V gene data show CDR1 as SGHTA and CDR2 as FQGNSA. CDR3 size: 17 residues. In DNA form, the CDR3 reads TGTGCCAGCAGCTTGGTTTCGGGGGGCTTAAGGACCGGGGAGCTGTTTTTT. This codes for CASSLVSGGLRTGELFF.

The DNA for the CDR3 is TGTGCCAGCAGCCCCCGGGACAGGAGTTCAACTAATGAAAAACTGTTTTTT. Translating it yields CASSPRDRSSTNEKLFF. The gene calls are TRBV4-2 and TRBJ1-4, with TRBD1 matching 8 bases. The germline CDR1 and CDR2 sequences are LGHNA and YNFKEQ. This CDR3 region has 17 residues. V lost 4 bases and J lost 0; bases outside the gene matches: 7.

The V call is TRBV10-1, the J call TRBJ2-5; D is undetermined. Germline loops: CDR1 WNHNN, CDR2 SYGVQD (reference sequence). Deletions cut 10 bases from V and 5 bases from J, with 26 bases between. CDR3 size: 16 residues. The CDR3 coding sequence is TGCGCCAACCCCCGACCACGCTTGAAGCCCGGGGAGACCCAGTACTTC. Translating it yields CANPRPRLKPGETQYF.

This clone was counted only a few times. The chain recombines TRBV12-3 or TRBV12-4 with TRBJ1-1; a possible D gene is TRBD1 (6 bases). Trimming took off 2 bases at V and 6 bases at J, with 10 bases between the two ends. This CDR3 is built from 13 residues. CDR3 residues: CASSLQGPAEAFF. CDR3 nucleotide sequence: TGTGCCAGCAGTTTACAGGGGCCAGCTGAAGCTTTCTTT.

This clone has just one count. The chain couples TRBV5-6 to TRBJ2-3, with 9 bases lining up with TRBD2. Germline CDR1 SGHDT, CDR2 YYEEEE. The trim removed 5 bases at V and 5 bases at J, leaving 6 bases unmatched. The CDR3 spans 14 residues. CDR3 bases: TGTGCCAGCAGAGGGACTAGCTACAGAGATACGCAGTATTTT. It specifies CASRGTSYRDTQYF.

The rearrangement links TRBV9 to TRBJ2-1, with D unclear. The CDR3 sequence is 15 residues long. The V gene's germline CDR1 is SGDLS and CDR2 YYNGEE. V lost 4 bases and J 5 bases, leaving 16 bases between the germline ends. CDR3 amino acids: CASSPAYGIHNEQFF. In DNA, the CDR3 is TGTGCCAGCAGCCCAGCGTACGGAATACACAATGAGCAGTTCTTC.

This clone came up once. V and J are TRBV4-1 and TRBJ1-6; D remains ambiguous. The germline gives CDR1 MGHRA, CDR2 YSYEKL. The CDR3 totals 17 residues. The germline V and J ends were trimmed by 0 bases and 6 bases, with 15 bases remaining between them. The CDR3 is CASSQDRERRGNSPLHF. For the CDR3, the DNA is TGCGCCAGCAGCCAAGATCGGGAGAGGCGGGGTAATTCACCCCTCCACTTT.

The chain recombines TRBV21-1 with TRBJ1-6. TRBV21-1 is an annotated pseudogene. CDR3 length: 15 amino acids. CDR3: CASSKGQRYNSPLHF. The CDR3, as DNA: TGTGCCAGCAGCAAAGGGCAGCGTTATAATTCACCCCTCCACTTT.